This is a list of T cell receptor beta chains from one sample in a study of OX40 agonist ivuxolimab in advanced cancers. The assay was immunoSEQ multiplex PCR, and TCRdb's table has in-frame clones only and misses some. The data contain 65,000 to 85,000 clones, around four fifths of them singletons. The sample here was CD4+ or CD8+ T cells sorted from blood, taken in a trial of the OX40 agonist ivuxolimab. The source of these receptors is an adult with an advanced solid tumor such as melanoma, head and neck, liver or kidney cancer. Each CDR3 is given without its conserved first and last residue. The D gene is left open where the match is weak.

>.|TRBV9
ASSVGGDGNTIY
>.|TRBV27
ASSTQGPGNTIY
>.|TRBV19
ASRGPSPYNEQF
>.|TRBV30
AWSLARGALQETQY
>.|TRBV5-6
ASSSLNRALEAF
>TRBD2|TRBV6-4
ASSDSRLAGVLF
>TRBD1|TRBV2
ASSGRGQVPGELF
>TRBD2|TRBV5-1
ASSSLAGAAEETQY
>.|TRBV5-1
ASSLEVPGADTQY
>.|TRBV28
ASSRTFREAF
>TRBD1|TRBV28
ASSFGTGSSEQY
>TRBD2|TRBV7-2
ASSLDSGGQTEQF
>.|TRBV7-3
ASSLTPSSYEQY
>TRBD1|TRBV28
ASSPGQGSNQPQH
>.|TRBV25-1
ASSDPLTGELF
>.|TRBV6-1
ASSELNYGYT
>.|TRBV30
AWSVVGDSLGT
>.|TRBV28
ASSLYYGYT
>TRBD1|TRBV29-1
SVVKDRGRAGELF
>TRBD2|TRBV7-7
ASSPGGGAETQY
>TRBD2|TRBV7-3
ASSSDSGGAGDTQY
>.|TRBV2
ASSEGLSGYT
>TRBD1|TRBV11-3
ASSLVQTGGETQY
>TRBD2|TRBV7-9
ASSPGLAGHTDTQY
>TRBD2|TRBV6-1
ASREGLSGDYEQY
>.|TRBV7-9
ASSLSGSNTEAF
>.|TRBV7-9
ASSLVLQGNYGYT
>TRBD1|TRBV18
ASSTAGTGNEQY
>.|TRBV4-1
ASRSQGYSNQPQH
>TRBD2|TRBV27
ASSPNSRLRSGGDTGELF
>.|TRBV27
ASSFFGTNYGYT
>.|TRBV6-5
ASSPNQPQH
>.|TRBV28
ASSRRIEQY
>.|TRBV5-4
ASSSKGKSSYNEQF
>.|TRBV7-8
ASSFGVPRNTEAF
>.|TRBV19
ASSETGDSYEQY
>TRBD1|TRBV19
ASSTTLDRIAYEQY
>.|TRBV27
ASSRDHSSYEQY
>TRBD1|TRBV4-2
ASSHGDRGLKTEAF
>.|TRBV7-9
ASSPWGDSEDTQY
>.|TRBV29-1
SAPEEGQETQY
>TRBD1|TRBV5-1
ASSLGPGGRYNEQF
>.|TRBV7-3
ASGEGGEQY
>TRBD2|TRBV19
ASSPQVAGGQYEQY
>.|TRBV5-1
ASSLGPGSYEQY
>TRBD1|TRBV5-4
ASSSTGGAGAEAF